This TCR beta chain comes out of a study of blood T cell repertoires in COVID-19. Study background: Sites across the United States, Italy and Spain contributed samples from acute and convalescent COVID-19. T cells, B-cell-depleted T cells, or PBMCs provided the cDNA or gDNA that served as material.

This CDR3 is 17 amino acids long. Looked up from germline, CDR1 is SGHTA and CDR2 is FQGTGA. The V gene end was trimmed by 3 bases and the J gene end by 3 bases; junction bases not matched to a gene: 7. Methods used by the authors: Cell counts per sample came from amplifying reference gene primers. Profiling relied on immunoSEQ multiplex PCR, and the TCRdb table lists in-frame clones only, not all of them. V, J and clone size derive from that table, while D and trimming were established from the DNA sequence. The sample gives about 120,000 clones, about 82% of which show up once; approximately 16% is in the top ten.

This TCR was sampled from a man in his 60s with active or convalescent COVID-19. The sample consisted of peripheral blood. The V gene is TRBV7-3, the J gene TRBJ2-1; 11 bases are a match to TRBD2. CDR3 coding DNA: TGTGCCAGCAGCTTCCTAGCGGGAGGCCCCAGCTACAATGAGCAGTTCTTC. It yields the protein CASSFLAGGPSYNEQFF.